This T cell receptor (beta chain) is drawn from a study of cytomegalovirus exposure and HLA in healthy donors. Overall study results and limits: For most TCR sequences rarity was the rule, although some public TCRs occurred in many donors. TCR beta sequences reportedly predicted the HLA-A and HLA-B alleles of most subjects accurately.

Primers included in the PCR were 60 Vbeta and 13 Jbeta primers. The repertoire was sequenced with immunoSEQ multiplex PCR; TCRdb's copy has only in-frame clones and lacks some. The sample consists of about 150,000 clones, roughly 80% of them appearing once. CDR1 and CDR2 (germline): SGHTA, FQGTGA. The CDR3 is 16 residues long. With V trimmed by 1 base and J by 4 bases, 3 bases remained unmatched. Details on this clone: The antigen remains undetermined.

This TCR was recovered from a woman aged 40 to 50 in good health and CMV-seropositive. The gene calls are TRBV7-3 and TRBJ2-2; 10 bases are a match to TRBD1. Input material: PBMCs. The CDR3 protein is CASSLMGQGLTGELFF. Here the CDR3 DNA reads TGTGCCAGCAGCTTAATGGGACAGGGGCTCACCGGGGAGCTGTTTTTT.